The clone carrying this T cell receptor beta chain was picked up one time. Data came from immunoSEQ multiplex PCR; TCRdb stores just in-frame clones and leaves some out. Here the sample spans around 250,000 clones, 82% being singletons. Trimming took off 3 bases at V and 10 bases at J, with 7 bases between the two ends. This CDR3 contains 11 residues. CDR1 and CDR2 (germline): SGHDN, FVKESK. The source of the sample is a study of control samples from healthy donors and cancer patients. This chain joins TRBV14 and TRBJ2-1; D may be TRBD2 (6 bases). Sequenced sample: PBMCs. This receptor was taken from a woman aged 55 to 70 with lung cancer. The CDR3 sequence: CASSQAGEQFF. CDR3 in DNA: TGTGCCAGCAGCCAGGCGGGGGAGCAGTTCTTC.